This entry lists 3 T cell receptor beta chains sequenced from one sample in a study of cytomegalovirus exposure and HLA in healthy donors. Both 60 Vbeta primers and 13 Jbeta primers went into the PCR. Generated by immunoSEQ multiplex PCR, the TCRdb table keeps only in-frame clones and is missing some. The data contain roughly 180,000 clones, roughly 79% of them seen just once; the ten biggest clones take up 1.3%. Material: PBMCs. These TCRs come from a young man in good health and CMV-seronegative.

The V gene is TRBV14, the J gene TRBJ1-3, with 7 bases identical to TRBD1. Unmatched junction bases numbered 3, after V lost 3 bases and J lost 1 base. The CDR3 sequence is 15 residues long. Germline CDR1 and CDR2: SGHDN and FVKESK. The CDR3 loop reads CASSQGTVSGNTIYF. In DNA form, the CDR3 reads TGTGCCAGCAGCCAGGGGACAGTGTCTGGAAACACCATATATTTT.

The CDR3 DNA reads as TGTGCCAGCAGTTCGAGCGGGTACCAAGAGACCCAGTACTTC. Its translation is CASSSSGYQETQYF. This chain joins TRBV6-1 and TRBJ2-5; TRBD2 is a possible D gene (6 bases). Germline loops: CDR1 MNHNS, CDR2 SASEGT. Trimming removed 5 bases at V and 0 bases at J, with 10 bases between. The length of the CDR3 is 14 residues.

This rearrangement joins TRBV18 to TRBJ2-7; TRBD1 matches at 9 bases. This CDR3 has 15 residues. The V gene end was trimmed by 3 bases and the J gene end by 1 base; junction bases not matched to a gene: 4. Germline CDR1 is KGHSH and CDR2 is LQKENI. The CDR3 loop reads CASSPPGTGSYEQYF. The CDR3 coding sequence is TGTGCCAGCTCACCGCCCGGGACAGGGTCCTACGAGCAGTACTTC.